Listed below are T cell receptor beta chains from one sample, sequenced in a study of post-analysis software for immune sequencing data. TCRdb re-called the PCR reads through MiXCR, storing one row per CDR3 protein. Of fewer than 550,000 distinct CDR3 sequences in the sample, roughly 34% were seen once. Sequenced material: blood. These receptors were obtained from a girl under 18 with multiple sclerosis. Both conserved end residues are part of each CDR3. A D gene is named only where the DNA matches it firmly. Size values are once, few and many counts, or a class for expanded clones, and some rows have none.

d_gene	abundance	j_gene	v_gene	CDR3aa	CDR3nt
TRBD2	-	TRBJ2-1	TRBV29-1	CSVVPAGGRSYNEQFF	TGCAGCGTTGTTCCCGCCGGGGGGAGGTCCTACAATGAGCAGTTCTTC
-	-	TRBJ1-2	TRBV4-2	CASSQDGRVNTF	TGTGCCAGCAGCCAAGATGGTCGGGTCAACACCTTC
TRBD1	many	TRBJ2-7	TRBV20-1	CSARGTGVHEQYF	TGCAGTGCTAGAGGGACAGGGGTCCACGAGCAGTACTTC
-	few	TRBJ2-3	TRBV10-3	CAIMGSQTGDTQYF	TGTGCCATCATGGGGTCGCAGACGGGAGATACGCAGTATTTT
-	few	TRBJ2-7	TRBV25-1	CASGRDGQGEQYF	TGTGCCAGCGGCCGGGACGGCCAAGGCGAGCAGTACTTC
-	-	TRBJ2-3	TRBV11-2	CASSSQTKGLGGTDTQYF	TGTGCCAGCAGCTCCCAGACGAAGGGGCTAGGAGGGACAGATACGCAGTATTTT
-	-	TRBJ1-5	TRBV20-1	CSAKIDRRNQPQHF	TGCAGTGCGAAGATCGACAGGCGCAATCAGCCCCAGCATTTT
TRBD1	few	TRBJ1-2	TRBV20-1	CSAREQGFYGYTF	TGCAGTGCTAGGGAACAGGGGTTCTATGGCTACACCTTC
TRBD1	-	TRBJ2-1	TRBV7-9	CASSPTNGQGGEQFF	TGTGCCAGCAGCCCCACAAACGGACAGGGTGGTGAGCAGTTCTTC
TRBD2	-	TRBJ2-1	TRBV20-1	CSAFYSGGINDEQFF	TGCAGTGCTTTTTATAGCGGGGGGATTAATGATGAGCAGTTCTTC
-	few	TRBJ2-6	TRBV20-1	CSARDEGAGANVLTF	TGCAGTGCTAGAGACGAGGGGGCTGGGGCCAACGTCCTGACTTTC
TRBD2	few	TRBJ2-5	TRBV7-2	CASSLARTSGETQYF	TGTGCCAGCAGCTTAGCCCGGACTAGCGGAGAGACCCAGTACTTC
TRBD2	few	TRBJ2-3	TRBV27	CASSLRGLAGNTQYF	TGTGCCAGCAGTCTAAGGGGACTAGCGGGGAATACGCAGTATTTT
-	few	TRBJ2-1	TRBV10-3	CATKRVSNYNEQFF	TGTGCCACAAAGCGGGTCTCCAACTACAATGAGCAGTTCTTC
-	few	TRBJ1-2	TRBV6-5	CASSYSSSYGYTF	TGTGCCAGCAGTTACTCGAGTAGTTATGGCTACACCTTC
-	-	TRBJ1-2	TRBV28	CASSSQGHGYTF	TGTGCCAGCAGTTCACAGGGTCATGGCTACACCTTC
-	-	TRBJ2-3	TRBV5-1	CASSGRMTSTDTQYF	TGCGCCAGCAGCGGCCGTATGACTAGCACAGATACGCAGTATTTT
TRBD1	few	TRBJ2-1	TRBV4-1	CASSQETGFHNEQFF	TGCGCCAGCAGCCAAGAGACAGGGTTCCACAATGAGCAGTTCTTC
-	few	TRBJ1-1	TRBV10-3	CAISESLGRAEAFF	TGTGCCATCAGTGAGTCACTGGGTAGAGCTGAAGCTTTCTTT
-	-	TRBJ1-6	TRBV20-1	CSSVRGSYNSPLHF	TGCAGTTCAGTAAGAGGCTCCTATAATTCACCCCTCCACTTT
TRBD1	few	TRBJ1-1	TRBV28	CASSLGQTISEAFF	TGTGCCAGCAGTTTGGGACAGACTATTTCTGAAGCTTTCTTT
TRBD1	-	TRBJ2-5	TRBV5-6	CASSRGWTGEETQYF	TGTGCCAGCAGCCGTGGTTGGACAGGCGAAGAGACCCAGTACTTC
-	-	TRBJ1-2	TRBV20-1	CSARDHGGYGYTF	TGCAGTGCTAGAGATCACGGGGGATATGGCTACACCTTC
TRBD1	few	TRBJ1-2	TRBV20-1	CSASKGNNRGQNYGYTF	TGCAGTGCTAGCAAAGGGAATAACAGGGGGCAGAACTATGGCTACACCTTC
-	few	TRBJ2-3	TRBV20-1	CSATSGGGAVPDTQYF	TGCAGTGCTACCTCAGGGGGGGGGGCCGTCCCAGATACGCAGTATTTT
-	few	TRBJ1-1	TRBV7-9	CASSSQGHNTEAFF	TGTGCCAGCAGCTCGCAGGGTCACAACACTGAAGCTTTCTTT
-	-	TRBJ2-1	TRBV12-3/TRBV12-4	CASSLGPLRVGYNEQFF	TGTGCCAGCAGTTTAGGGCCCCTACGAGTCGGCTACAATGAGCAGTTCTTC
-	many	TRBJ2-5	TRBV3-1	CASSQETQYF	TGTGCCAGCAGCCAAGAGACCCAGTACTTC
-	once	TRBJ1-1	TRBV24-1	CAISDLREAFF	TGTGCCATCAGTGATTTGCGTGAAGCTTTCTTT
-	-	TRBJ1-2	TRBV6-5	CASSYVENYGYTF	TGTGCCAGCAGTTACGTAGAGAACTATGGCTACACCTTC
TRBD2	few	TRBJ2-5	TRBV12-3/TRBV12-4	CASSPRGGGIETQYF	TGTGCCAGCAGTCCTAGGGGCGGGGGGATAGAGACCCAGTACTTC
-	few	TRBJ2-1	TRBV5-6	CASSSRGPSYNEQFF	TGTGCCAGCAGCTCCAGGGGTCCCTCCTACAATGAGCAGTTCTTC
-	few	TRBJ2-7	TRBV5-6	CASSLDGGYSYEQYF	TGTGCCAGCAGCTTGGATGGGGGGTACTCCTACGAGCAGTACTTC
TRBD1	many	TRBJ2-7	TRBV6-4	CASSTTGGNEQYF	TGTGCCAGCAGTACGACAGGGGGGAACGAGCAGTACTTC
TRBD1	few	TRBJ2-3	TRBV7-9	CASRKTGGGGTDTQYF	TGTGCCAGCAGGAAGACAGGGGGTGGCGGCACAGATACGCAGTATTTT
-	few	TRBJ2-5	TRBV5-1	CASSWGRAPTLLKETQYF	TGCGCCAGCAGCTGGGGCAGGGCACCTACGTTGTTGAAAGAGACCCAGTACTTC
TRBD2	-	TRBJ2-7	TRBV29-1	CSVVPGTSGGYEQYF	TGCAGCGTTGTTCCCGGGACTAGCGGGGGTTACGAGCAGTACTTC
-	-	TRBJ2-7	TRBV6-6	CASSQTEYEQYF	TGTGCCAGCAGCCAGACAGAATACGAGCAGTACTTC
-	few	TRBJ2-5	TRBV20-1	CSAYWARGEGTQYF	TGCAGTGCTTACTGGGCCAGGGGGGAAGGGACCCAGTACTTC
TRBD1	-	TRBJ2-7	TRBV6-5	CASSSEITGGREQYF	TGTGCCAGCAGTTCCGAAATAACAGGGGGACGCGAGCAGTACTTC
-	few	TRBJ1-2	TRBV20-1	CSATTPTGGYTF	TGCAGTGCTACGACCCCGACAGGTGGCTACACCTTC
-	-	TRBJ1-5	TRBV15	CATSRDTSGRNQPQHF	TGTGCCACCAGCAGAGATACTTCAGGCAGGAATCAGCCCCAGCATTTT
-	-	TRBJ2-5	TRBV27	CASSRSPGPQETQYF	TGTGCCAGCAGTCGATCACCGGGACCCCAAGAGACCCAGTACTTC
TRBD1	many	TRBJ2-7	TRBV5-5	CASSPGTGNFYEQYF	TGTGCCAGCAGCCCGGGGACAGGGAACTTCTACGAGCAGTACTTC
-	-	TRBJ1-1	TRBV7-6	CASSPRAADTEAFF	TGTGCCAGCAGCCCCCGTGCGGCTGACACTGAAGCTTTCTTT
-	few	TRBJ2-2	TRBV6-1	CASSAPSLGGANTGELFF	TGTGCCAGCAGTGCTCCCAGTCTCGGCGGCGCGAACACCGGGGAGCTGTTTTTT
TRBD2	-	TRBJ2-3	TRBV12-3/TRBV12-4	CASRGLATDAQYF	TGTGCCAGCAGGGGACTAGCAACAGATGCGCAGTATTTT
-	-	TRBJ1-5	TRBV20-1	CSARDSGPRGNQPQHF	TGCAGTGCTAGAGATTCGGGACCCAGAGGCAATCAGCCCCAGCATTTT
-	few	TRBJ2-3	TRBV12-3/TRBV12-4	CASRPSGGGLAPTDTQYF	TGTGCCAGCAGGCCGTCAGGTGGGGGACTGGCACCCACAGATACGCAGTATTTT
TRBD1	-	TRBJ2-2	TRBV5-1	CASHPGGFTGELFF	TGCGCCAGCCACCCAGGGGGTTTCACGGGGGAGCTGTTTTTT
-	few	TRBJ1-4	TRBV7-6	CASSVREQEKLFF	TGTGCCAGCAGCGTCAGAGAACAAGAAAAACTGTTTTTT
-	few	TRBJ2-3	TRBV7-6	CASSLGGGVSTDTQYF	TGTGCCAGCAGCTTAGGTGGCGGGGTTAGCACAGATACGCAGTATTTT